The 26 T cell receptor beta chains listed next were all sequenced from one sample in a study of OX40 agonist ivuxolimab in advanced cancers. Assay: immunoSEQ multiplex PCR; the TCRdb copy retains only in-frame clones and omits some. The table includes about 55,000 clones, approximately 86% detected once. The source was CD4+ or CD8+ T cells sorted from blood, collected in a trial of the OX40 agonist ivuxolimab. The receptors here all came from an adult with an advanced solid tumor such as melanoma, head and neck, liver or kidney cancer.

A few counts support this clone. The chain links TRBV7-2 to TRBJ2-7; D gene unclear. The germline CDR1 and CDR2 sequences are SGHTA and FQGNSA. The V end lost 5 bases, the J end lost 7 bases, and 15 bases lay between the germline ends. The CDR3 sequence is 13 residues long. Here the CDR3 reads CASSRRNPGEQYF. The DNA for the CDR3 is TGTGCCAGCAGCCGTCGCAACCCCGGGGAGCAGTACTTC.

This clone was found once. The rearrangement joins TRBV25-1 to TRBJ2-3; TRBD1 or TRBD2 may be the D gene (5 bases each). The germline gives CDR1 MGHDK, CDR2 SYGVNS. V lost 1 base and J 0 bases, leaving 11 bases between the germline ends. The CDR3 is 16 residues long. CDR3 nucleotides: TGTGCCAGCAGTGAATGGGTCGGGGCTAGCACAGATACGCAGTATTTT. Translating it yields CASSEWVGASTDTQYF. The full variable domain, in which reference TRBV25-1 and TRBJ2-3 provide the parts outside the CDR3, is EADIYQTPRYLVIGTGKKITLECSQTMGHDKMYWYQQDPGMELHLIHYSYGVNSTEKGDLSSESTVSRIRTEHFPLTLESARPSHTSQYLCASSEWVGASTDTQYFGPGTRLTVL.

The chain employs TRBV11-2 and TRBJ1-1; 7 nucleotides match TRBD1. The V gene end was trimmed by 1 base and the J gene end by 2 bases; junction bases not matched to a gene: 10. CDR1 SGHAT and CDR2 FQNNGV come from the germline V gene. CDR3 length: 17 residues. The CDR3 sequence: CASSLGGRGWRNTEAFF. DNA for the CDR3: TGTGCCAGCAGCTTAGGGGGCAGGGGGTGGAGAAACACTGAAGCTTTCTTT.

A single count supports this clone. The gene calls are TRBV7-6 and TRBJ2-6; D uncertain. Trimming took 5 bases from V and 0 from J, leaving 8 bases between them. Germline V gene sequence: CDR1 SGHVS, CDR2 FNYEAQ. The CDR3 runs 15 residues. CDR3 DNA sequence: TGTGCCAGCAGCCTTCAGAGCTCTGGGGCCAACGTCCTGACTTTC. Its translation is CASSLQSSGANVLTF.

The CDR3 here is CASRAVGGTSGANVLTF. In DNA form, the CDR3 reads TGTGCCAGCAGAGCCGTTGGGGGCACCTCTGGGGCCAACGTCCTGACTTTC. The J gene is TRBJ2-6, the V gene TRBV9; D is perhaps TRBD1 (6 bases). The CDR3 contains 17 residues. CDR1 is SGDLS, CDR2 YYNGEE, per germline. V was pared by 5 bases and J by 0 bases, with 15 bases between.

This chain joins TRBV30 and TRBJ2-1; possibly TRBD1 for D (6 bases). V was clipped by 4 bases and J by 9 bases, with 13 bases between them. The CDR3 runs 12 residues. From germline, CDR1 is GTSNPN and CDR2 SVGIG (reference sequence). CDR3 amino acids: CAWNNRVPEQFF. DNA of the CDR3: TGTGCCTGGAACAACAGGGTCCCTGAGCAGTTCTTC.

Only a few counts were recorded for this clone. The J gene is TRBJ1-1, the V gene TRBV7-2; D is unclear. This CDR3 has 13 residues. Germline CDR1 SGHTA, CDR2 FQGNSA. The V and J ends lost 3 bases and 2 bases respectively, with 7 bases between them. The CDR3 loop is CASSFSVNTEAFF. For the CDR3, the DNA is TGTGCCAGCAGCTTTTCGGTTAACACTGAAGCTTTCTTT.

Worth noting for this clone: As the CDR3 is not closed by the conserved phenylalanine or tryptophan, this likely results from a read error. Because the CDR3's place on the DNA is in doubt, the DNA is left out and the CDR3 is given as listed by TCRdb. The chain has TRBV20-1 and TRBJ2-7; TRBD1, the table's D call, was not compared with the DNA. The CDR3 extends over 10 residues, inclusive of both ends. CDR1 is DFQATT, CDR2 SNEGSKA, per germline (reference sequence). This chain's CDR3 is CSARVRDRGI.

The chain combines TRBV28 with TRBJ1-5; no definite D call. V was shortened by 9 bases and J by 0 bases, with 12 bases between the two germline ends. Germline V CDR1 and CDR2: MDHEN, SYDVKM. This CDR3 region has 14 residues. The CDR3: CASLYSNSNQPQHF. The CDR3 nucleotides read TGTGCCAGTTTATACAGTAATAGCAATCAGCCCCAGCATTTT.

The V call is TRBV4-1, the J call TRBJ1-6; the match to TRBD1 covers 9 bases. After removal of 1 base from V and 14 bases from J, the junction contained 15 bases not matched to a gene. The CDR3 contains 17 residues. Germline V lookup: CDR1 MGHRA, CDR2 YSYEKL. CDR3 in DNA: TGCGCCAGCAGCCAAGTTACCGCGGGACAGGGCGGAGATTCCCTCCACTTT. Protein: CASSQVTAGQGGDSLHF.

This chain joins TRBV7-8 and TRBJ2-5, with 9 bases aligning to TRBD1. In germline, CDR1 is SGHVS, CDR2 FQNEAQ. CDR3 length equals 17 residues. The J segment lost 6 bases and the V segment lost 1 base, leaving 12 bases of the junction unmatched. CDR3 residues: CASSLGFRTGGLKTQYF. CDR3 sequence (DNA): TGTGCCAGCAGCTTAGGGTTCAGAACAGGGGGCTTGAAGACCCAGTACTTC.

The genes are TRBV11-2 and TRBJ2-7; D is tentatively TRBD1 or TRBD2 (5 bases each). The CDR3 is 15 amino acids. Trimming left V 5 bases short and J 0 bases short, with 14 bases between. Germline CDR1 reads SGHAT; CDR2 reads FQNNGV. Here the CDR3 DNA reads TGTGCCAGCAGCCTGGGGGTGAGGAGCTCCTACGAGCAGTACTTC. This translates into CASSLGVRSSYEQYF.

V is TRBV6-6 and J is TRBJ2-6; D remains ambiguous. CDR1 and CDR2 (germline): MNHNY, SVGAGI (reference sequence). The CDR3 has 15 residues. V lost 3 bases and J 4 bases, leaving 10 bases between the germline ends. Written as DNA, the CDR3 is TGTGCCAGCAGTTATGTACAGAACGGGGCCAACGTCCTGACTTTC. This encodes CASSYVQNGANVLTF.

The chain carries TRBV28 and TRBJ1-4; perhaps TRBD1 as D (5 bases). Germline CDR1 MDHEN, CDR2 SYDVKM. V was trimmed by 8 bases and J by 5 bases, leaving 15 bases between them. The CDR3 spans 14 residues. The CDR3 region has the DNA TGTGCCAGCCGGCCGGGGGGAGTAAATGAAAAACTGTTTTTT. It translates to CASRPGGVNEKLFF.

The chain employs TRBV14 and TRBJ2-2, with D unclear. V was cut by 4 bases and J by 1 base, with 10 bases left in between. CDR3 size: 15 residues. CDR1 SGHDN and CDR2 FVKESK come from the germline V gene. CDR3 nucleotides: TGTGCCAGCAGCCGGACCCGAGGGAACACCGGGGAGCTGTTTTTT. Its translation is CASSRTRGNTGELFF.

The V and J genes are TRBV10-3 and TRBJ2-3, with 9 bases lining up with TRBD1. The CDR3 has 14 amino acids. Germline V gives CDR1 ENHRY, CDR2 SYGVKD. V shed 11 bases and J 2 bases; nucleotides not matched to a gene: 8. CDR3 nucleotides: TGTGCCTCCGGACAGGGGACGGTCACAGATACGCAGTATTTT. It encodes CASGQGTVTDTQYF.

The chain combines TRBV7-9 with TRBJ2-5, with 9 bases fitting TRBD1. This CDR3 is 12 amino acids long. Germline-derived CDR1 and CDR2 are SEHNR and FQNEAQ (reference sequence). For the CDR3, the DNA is TGTGTTTCCGGACAGGGGTTGGAGACCCAGTACTTC. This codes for CVSGQGLETQYF.

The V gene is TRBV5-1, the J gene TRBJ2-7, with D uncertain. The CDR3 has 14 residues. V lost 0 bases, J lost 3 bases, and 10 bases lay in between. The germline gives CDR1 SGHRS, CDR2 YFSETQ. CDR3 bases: TGCGCCAGCAGCTTGGTTCTCCCGGGCTACGAGCAGTACTTC. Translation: CASSLVLPGYEQYF.

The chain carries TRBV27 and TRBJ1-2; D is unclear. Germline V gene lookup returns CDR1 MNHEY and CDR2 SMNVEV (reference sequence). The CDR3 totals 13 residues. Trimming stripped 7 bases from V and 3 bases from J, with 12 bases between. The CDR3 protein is CASKAGVHYGYTF. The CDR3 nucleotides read TGTGCCAGCAAGGCTGGGGTTCACTATGGCTACACCTTC.

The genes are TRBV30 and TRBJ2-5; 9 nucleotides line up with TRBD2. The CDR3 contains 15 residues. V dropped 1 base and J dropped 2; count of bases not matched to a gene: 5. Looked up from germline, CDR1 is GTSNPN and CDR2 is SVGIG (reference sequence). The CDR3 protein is CAWSATSGKQETQYF. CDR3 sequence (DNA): TGTGCCTGGAGTGCGACTAGCGGAAAGCAAGAGACCCAGTACTTC.

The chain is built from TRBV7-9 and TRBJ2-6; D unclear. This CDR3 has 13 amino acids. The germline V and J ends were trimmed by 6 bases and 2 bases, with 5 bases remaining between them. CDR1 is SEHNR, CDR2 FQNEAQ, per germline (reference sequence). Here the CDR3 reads CASREAGANVLTF. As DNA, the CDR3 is TGTGCCAGCAGGGAAGCTGGGGCCAACGTCCTGACTTTC.

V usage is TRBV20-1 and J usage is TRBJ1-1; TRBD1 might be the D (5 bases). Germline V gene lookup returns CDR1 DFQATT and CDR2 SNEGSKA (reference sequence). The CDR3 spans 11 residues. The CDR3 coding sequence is TGCAATCCGCGGCAGGGCGCTGAAGCTTTCTTT. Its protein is CNPRQGAEAFF.

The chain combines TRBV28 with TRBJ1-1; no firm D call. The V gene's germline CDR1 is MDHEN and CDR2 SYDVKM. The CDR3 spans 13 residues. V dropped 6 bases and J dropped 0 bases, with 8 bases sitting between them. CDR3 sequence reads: CASRAPLNTEAFF. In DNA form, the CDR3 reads TGTGCCAGCAGGGCACCATTGAACACTGAAGCTTTCTTT.

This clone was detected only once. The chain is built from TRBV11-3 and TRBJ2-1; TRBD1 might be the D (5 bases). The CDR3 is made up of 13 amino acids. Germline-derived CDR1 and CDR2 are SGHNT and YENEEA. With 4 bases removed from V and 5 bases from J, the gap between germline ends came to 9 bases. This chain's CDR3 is CASSSGQHNEQFF. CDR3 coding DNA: TGTGCCAGCAGCTCAGGGCAACACAATGAGCAGTTCTTC.

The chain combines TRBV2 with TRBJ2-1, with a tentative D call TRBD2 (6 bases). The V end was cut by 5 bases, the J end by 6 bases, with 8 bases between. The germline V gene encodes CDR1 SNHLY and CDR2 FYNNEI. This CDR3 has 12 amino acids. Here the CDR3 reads CASSNSGNEQFF. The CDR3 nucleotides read TGTGCCAGCAGTAATAGCGGCAATGAGCAGTTCTTC.

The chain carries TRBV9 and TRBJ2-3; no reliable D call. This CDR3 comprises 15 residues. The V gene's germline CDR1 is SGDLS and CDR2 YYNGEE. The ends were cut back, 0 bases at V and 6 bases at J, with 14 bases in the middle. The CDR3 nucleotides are TGTGCCAGCAGCGTAGGCTCGCCTCGTACGGATACGCAGTATTTT. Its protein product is CASSVGSPRTDTQYF.